A selection of T cell receptor beta chains follows, all from one sample in a study of control samples from healthy donors and cancer patients. The method was immunoSEQ multiplex PCR; TCRdb's version includes in-frame clones alone and lacks a portion of them. The repertoire holds roughly 55,000 clones, with approximately 95% as singletons. The specimen was blood. Receptor source: a woman younger than 30 in good health. CDR3s include the opening cysteine and the closing phenylalanine or tryptophan. Each record gives: D gene, V gene, clone size, J gene, CDR3 protein, CDR3 DNA. The D gene is left open where the match is weak. The listing skips clone size in some rows; elsewhere it reads once, few, many or a size class.

d_gene: -; v_gene: TRBV5-1; abundance: -; j_gene: TRBJ1-3; CDR3aa: CASSLDSGNTIYF; CDR3nt: TGCGCCAGCAGCTTGGATTCGGGAAACACCATATATTTT
d_gene: -; v_gene: TRBV2; abundance: -; j_gene: TRBJ1-1; CDR3aa: CASSVQGWGTEAFF; CDR3nt: TGTGCCAGCAGTGTCCAGGGCTGGGGCACTGAAGCTTTCTTT
d_gene: -; v_gene: TRBV5-1; abundance: -; j_gene: TRBJ1-1; CDR3aa: CASSHSTVNTEAFF; CDR3nt: TGCGCCAGCAGTCACTCAACAGTGAACACTGAAGCTTTCTTT
d_gene: -; v_gene: TRBV29-1; abundance: -; j_gene: TRBJ1-2; CDR3aa: CSVLNGQGIYGYTF; CDR3nt: TGCAGCGTCCTTAACGGGCAGGGGATCTATGGCTACACCTTC
d_gene: -; v_gene: TRBV5-4; abundance: -; j_gene: TRBJ1-2; CDR3aa: CASSLVGGSYGYTF; CDR3nt: TGTGCCAGCAGCTTGGTAGGGGGTAGCTATGGCTACACCTTC
d_gene: -; v_gene: TRBV29-1; abundance: -; j_gene: TRBJ1-5; CDR3aa: CSVVTGNQPQHF; CDR3nt: TGCAGCGTTGTAACAGGTAATCAGCCCCAGCATTTT
d_gene: -; v_gene: TRBV28; abundance: -; j_gene: TRBJ1-1; CDR3aa: CASSFVGGRHTEAFF; CDR3nt: TGTGCCAGCAGTTTTGTGGGGGGGCGCCACACTGAAGCTTTCTTT
d_gene: TRBD1; v_gene: TRBV30; abundance: -; j_gene: TRBJ1-1; CDR3aa: CAWSGRQGRGLNTEAFF; CDR3nt: TGTGCCTGGAGTGGGAGACAGGGGAGGGGGCTGAACACTGAAGCTTTCTTT
d_gene: -; v_gene: TRBV11-2; abundance: -; j_gene: TRBJ1-1; CDR3aa: CASSLEVPMNTEAFF; CDR3nt: TGTGCCAGCAGCTTAGAAGTGCCCATGAACACTGAAGCTTTCTTT
d_gene: -; v_gene: TRBV20-1; abundance: -; j_gene: TRBJ1-2; CDR3aa: CGVPANYGYTF; CDR3nt: TGCGGCGTTCCAGCTAACTATGGCTACACCTTC
d_gene: -; v_gene: TRBV2; abundance: -; j_gene: TRBJ1-6; CDR3aa: CASSQGNSPLHF; CDR3nt: TGTGCCAGCAGCCAGGGGAATTCACCCCTCCACTTT
d_gene: -; v_gene: TRBV6-6; abundance: -; j_gene: TRBJ1-2; CDR3aa: CASSYSTLTVNYGYTF; CDR3nt: TGTGCCAGCAGTTACTCGACTCTTACAGTGAACTATGGCTACACCTTC
d_gene: TRBD2; v_gene: TRBV11-2; abundance: -; j_gene: TRBJ2-7; CDR3aa: CASSFTGGLYEQYF; CDR3nt: TGTGCCAGCAGCTTCACGGGGGGGCTCTACGAGCAGTACTTC
d_gene: -; v_gene: TRBV18; abundance: once; j_gene: TRBJ2-1; CDR3aa: CASSPQGLQYNEQFF; CDR3nt: TGTGCCAGCTCACCTCAGGGACTTCAGTACAATGAGCAGTTCTTC
d_gene: TRBD1; v_gene: TRBV9; abundance: -; j_gene: TRBJ1-1; CDR3aa: CASSAYSGQRVTEAFF; CDR3nt: TGTGCCAGCAGCGCCTACTCGGGACAGCGTGTCACTGAAGCTTTCTTT
d_gene: TRBD1; v_gene: TRBV18; abundance: -; j_gene: TRBJ1-1; CDR3aa: CASSAGTGEAFF; CDR3nt: TGTGCCAGCTCGGCGGGGACAGGTGAAGCTTTCTTT
d_gene: -; v_gene: TRBV27; abundance: -; j_gene: TRBJ1-2; CDR3aa: CASSLSNGGGYTF; CDR3nt: TGTGCCAGCAGTTTATCTAACGGAGGCGGCTACACCTTC
d_gene: -; v_gene: TRBV27; abundance: once; j_gene: TRBJ1-1; CDR3aa: CASSLTPRGVNTEAFF; CDR3nt: TGTGCCAGCAGTCTGACCCCCCGGGGGGTGAACACTGAAGCTTTCTTT
d_gene: TRBD2; v_gene: TRBV2; abundance: -; j_gene: TRBJ2-3; CDR3aa: CASSGGAGTDTQYF; CDR3nt: TGTGCCAGCAGCGGGGGGGCGGGCACAGATACGCAGTATTTT
d_gene: TRBD1; v_gene: TRBV5-1; abundance: -; j_gene: TRBJ1-2; CDR3aa: CASSLYGRGGGYTF; CDR3nt: TGCGCCAGCAGCTTGTACGGCAGGGGGGGTGGCTACACCTTC